This T cell receptor beta chain emerged from a study of CD8+CD57+ T cells in acquired aplastic anemia. The study profiled TCR beta VDJ and CDR3 using genomic DNA as template. TCRdb reprocessed the reads via MiXCR and lists one record per CDR3 protein. The profile covers about 160,000 distinct CDR3 sequences, with around 75% appearing a single time and 35% to 50% taken by the ten largest. Only patients with CD8+CD57+ cell expansion on flow cytometry were chosen for sequencing. The patients, all of them, had severe acquired aplastic anemia. The blood sampling took place in patients who had so far received no therapy. As concerns this clonotype: Its antigen remains unidentified.

Whole-study findings and limits: CD8+ Simpson's diversity showed no significant patient-control difference. Shared by patients and controls, just under 30 CD8+ CDR3s were abundant in patients.

V shed 5 bases, J shed 0 bases, and the junction held 4 bases outside the gene matches. CDR1 is KGHDR and CDR2 is SFDVKD in the germline V gene. The CDR3 runs to 15 residues. The J gene is TRBJ2-3, the V gene TRBV24-1; the match to TRBD2 covers 7 bases. Sequenced: sorted CD4+, CD8+, or CD8+CD57+ T cells (not recorded which) from PBMCs. The clonotype originates from a human donor with aplastic anemia. CDR3 region: CATSAGGVSTDTQYF. CDR3 DNA sequence: TGTGCCACCAGTGCGGGAGGAGTTAGCACAGATACGCAGTATTTT.